This T cell receptor beta chain originates from a study of T cells in Graves' hyperthyroidism and ophthalmopathy. In the case of this clonotype: Its antigen remains unknown.

Amplified regions were TCR beta CDR3 sequences from RNA transcripts. HTBI primers were used for first-round RT-PCR of the TCR CDR3. Each CDR3 protein is one row after TCRdb ran MiXCR on the multiplex PCR reads. The data show about 400,000 distinct CDR3 sequences, over 13% seen once. PBMCs were obtained from about 9 ml fresh peripheral blood. Study-wide results and limits: From stable hyperthyroidism, ophthalmopathy was set apart by a 13 V-J model.

V was pared by 0 bases and J by 4 bases, with 12 bases between. Germline V gene sequence: CDR1 SEHNR, CDR2 FQNEAQ (reference sequence). CDR3 length: 15 amino acids. The sample taken for sequencing was blood. This chain links TRBV7-9 with TRBJ1-2; D is unclear. The origin of this receptor is a middle-aged man with Graves' ophthalmopathy. The CDR3 region has the DNA TGTGCCAGCAGCTTAGCCGCAGACAAAGGCTATGGCTACACCTTC. As protein: CASSLAADKGYGYTF.